This T cell receptor (beta chain) stems from a study of T cells in Graves' hyperthyroidism and ophthalmopathy (dated by TCRdb to the late 2010s). Background on the whole study: Peripheral blood samples were taken at initial diagnosis, before any treatment was given. The study also compared thyroid tissue and blood T-cell repertoires from 6 or 7 Graves' hyperthyroidism patients. The paper describes TCR Vbeta CDR3 sequencing of roughly 130 peripheral blood samples, made up of 43 ophthalmopathy patients, some 76 hyperthyroidism patients and approximately 17 progressor patients. After blood sampling, hyperthyroidism patients were treated with methimazole at a starting dose of 30 mg daily, and ophthalmopathy patients were treated with high-dose intravenous methylprednisolone. Whether ophthalmopathy could be predicted prospectively was tested in an independent validation cohort made up of approximately 19 hyperthyroidism patients plus 17 patients who later progressed to ophthalmopathy. The approximately 98 discovery patients were randomly divided into training and test sets at a 7:3 ratio. A discovery cohort of approximately 100 patients, roughly 45 with Graves' ophthalmopathy and 55 to 60 with stable Graves' hyperthyroidism, was used to find distinguishing TCR V-J signatures.

The paper as a whole reports these results and caveats: In validation, the model predicted progression to ophthalmopathy a median of about 6.5 months before onset, with approximately 70% sensitivity and about 72% specificity. Most expanded thyroid clonotypes (frequency above 0.001) were also detected in blood, suggesting blood repertoires may reflect thyroid immune responses. Sample size was not statistically predetermined, and investigators were not blinded to group allocation. A 13 V-J signature model separated ophthalmopathy from stable hyperthyroidism, with about 90% sensitivity and 81.08% specificity in cross-validation and 80%/75% in testing.

Stable Graves' hyperthyroidism was defined as no progression to ophthalmopathy during 18 months of follow-up. Hyperthyroidism patients were newly diagnosed, with disease duration under 2 months, and aged 18 to 65 years. Exclusion was applied to patients with uncontrolled infections, other autoimmune diseases, pregnancy or lactation. Diagnoses were established on the basis of clinical symptoms, serum thyroxine and TRAb, thyroid ultrasound, and orbital computed tomography. Ficoll-Paque density gradient centrifugation was used to isolate PBMCs from about 10 ml of fresh peripheral blood. Trizol reagent was used to extract total RNA, and RNA quality was then checked on an Agilent 2100 Bioanalyzer. TCR beta CDR3 regions were amplified from RNA transcripts. The TCR CDR3 was subjected to a first round of RT-PCR using the HTBI primer set and the Qiagen OneStep RT-PCR kit. Libraries were constructed in a second round of multiplex PCR, after which size selection and purification were carried out. Paired-end sequencing of the libraries was performed with 100 bp reads on an Illumina HiSeq2000. As for the authors' bioinformatics: SOAPnuke was used to process the raw data, removing reads that contained adapters or uncalled bases, had a mean Phred below 15, or lacked an exact match to the constant primer or identifier. High-quality paired reads were merged using COPE v1.2.5, and each unique nucleotide sequence was defined as a clonotype. MiTCR v1.1 was used to align clonotypes to the IMGT TRBV, TRBD and TRBJ reference segments. The analysis included only V-J combinations with a frequency above 0.0001, which together covered roughly 99% of the repertoires. The TCS score was defined as F50 (clonal expansion) divided by E x V (chaos), with BLOSUM62-based TCRdist calculated between CDR3 peptides within each V-J. Welch's t-statistics and random forest reduced roughly 500 V-J features to 13, which were used in a naive Bayes classifier (R e1071). TCRdb trimmed the raw reads at Q25, called clones with MiXCR and kept productive beta chains. Every entry covers one CDR3 protein and lists the most common genes and DNA from its rows. The V and J calls here are based on TCRdb, not the publication. The sample table records 300,000 to 450,000 distinct CDR3 sequences; around 25% of these occur just once. The ten largest clones represent 73% of the sample.

To note about this clonotype: There is no known antigen for this receptor. Base qualities are not provided; no much larger clone lies one nucleotide away.

The CDR3 runs 15 amino acids, cysteine and phenylalanine included. Just CDR3 DNA is preserved here, 45 bases in frame from base 1. The germline V and J ends show losses of 4 bases and 5 bases respectively, and no gene match explains 6 bases of the junction. As encoded in the germline V gene, CDR1 is SGDLS while CDR2 is YYNGEE. This chain joins TRBV9 to TRBJ2-5; 12 junctional bases match TRBD2. Sequences were obtained from blood. This TCR was sampled from a man aged 45-65 years with Graves' hyperthyroidism. This receptor carries the CDR3 CASSLAGGMRETQYF. The base sequence is TGTGCCAGCAGCCTAGCGGGAGGGATGCGGGAGACCCAGTACTTC.